This passage covers 13 T cell receptor beta chains from one sample sequenced in a study of blood T cell repertoires in COVID-19. Here immunoSEQ multiplex PCR was the method, and the copy in TCRdb shows in-frame clones only, minus some. This sample has around 260,000 clones; approximately 87% occur once, and the top ten carry 2% to 2.5%. The sample was peripheral blood. These receptors all come from a woman in her forties or fifties with acute or convalescent COVID-19.

V usage is TRBV5-1 and J usage is TRBJ1-1, with TRBD1 matching 9 bases. This CDR3 is built from 12 residues. Germline lookup yields CDR1 SGHRS and CDR2 YFSETQ. V lost 3 bases and J lost 10; bases outside the gene matches: 4. The CDR3: CASSSGQGLAFF. In nucleotides, the CDR3 is TGCGCCAGCAGCTCTGGACAGGGGTTAGCTTTCTTT. The complete variable domain, with remaining parts taken from reference TRBV5-1 and TRBJ1-1, reads KAGVTQTPRYLIKTRGQQVTLSCSPISGHRSVSWYQQTPGQGLQFLFEYFSETQRNKGNFPGRFSGRQFSNSRSEMNVSTLELGDSALYLCASSSGQGLAFFGQGTRLTVV.

This sequence joins TRBV7-9 and TRBJ2-3, with D maybe TRBD2 (6 bases). CDR1 SEHNR and CDR2 FQNEAQ come from the germline V gene (reference sequence). This CDR3 spans 13 amino acids. V dropped 5 bases and J dropped 2 bases, with 8 bases sitting between them. CDR3 sequence reads: CASSRGVTDTQYF. The CDR3 DNA reads as TGTGCCAGCAGCCGCGGGGTCACAGATACGCAGTATTTT.

V is TRBV6-1 and J is TRBJ1-5; D is perhaps TRBD1 (6 bases). Germline CDR1 and CDR2: MNHNS and SASEGT. This CDR3 comprises 17 residues. Trimming took off 0 bases at V and 1 base at J, with 13 bases between the two ends. CDR3: CASSEAIGGRSNQPQHF. As DNA, the CDR3 is TGTGCCAGCAGTGAAGCGATCGGGGGGCGAAGCAATCAGCCCCAGCATTTT.

This clone was seen a single time. The chain recombines TRBV5-1 with TRBJ2-6; TRBD1 might be the D (6 bases). The ends were cut back, 0 bases at V and 2 bases at J, with 12 bases in the middle. CDR3 size: 17 residues. The germline gives CDR1 SGHRS, CDR2 YFSETQ. The chain's CDR3 is CASSLEGRGAGANVLTF. In DNA form, the CDR3 reads TGCGCCAGCAGCTTGGAGGGCAGGGGAGCTGGGGCCAACGTCCTGACTTTC.

The CDR3: CASSMAGGGANVLTF. The CDR3 DNA is TGTGCCAGCAGCATGGCAGGGGGTGGGGCCAACGTCCTGACTTTC. V and J are TRBV28 and TRBJ2-6; TRBD1 matches at 7 bases. The length of the CDR3 is 15 residues. V shed 6 bases and J 3 bases; nucleotides not matched to a gene: 5. Looked up from germline, CDR1 is MDHEN and CDR2 is SYDVKM.

The chain is built from TRBV18 and TRBJ1-6; D is perhaps TRBD1 (5 bases). Between the trimmed V and J ends, which lost 2 bases and 8 bases, there was a span of 13 bases. The CDR3 has 15 amino acids. Germline loops: CDR1 KGHSH, CDR2 LQKENI. CDR3 amino acids: CASSPSFPGDSPLHF. The CDR3 coding sequence is TGTGCCAGCTCACCATCCTTCCCGGGGGATTCACCCCTCCACTTT.

J is TRBJ2-7 and V is TRBV7-8; D gene unclear. The length of the CDR3 is 17 residues. Trimming stripped 6 bases from V and 2 bases from J, with 23 bases between. The V gene's germline CDR1 is SGHVS and CDR2 FQNEAQ. CDR3 nucleotide sequence: TGTGCCAGCAGAGAGGAGATCCGACGAGTCGGCGCCTACGAGCAGTACTTC. Its protein product is CASREEIRRVGAYEQYF.

The chain uses TRBV30 and TRBJ2-1; maybe TRBD1 (5 bases). This CDR3 has 14 residues. V was clipped by 1 base and J by 0 bases, with 7 bases between them. Germline CDR1 reads GTSNPN; CDR2 reads SVGIG (reference sequence). The CDR3 coding sequence is TGTGCCTGGAGTGGGGGCTTCTCCTACAATGAGCAGTTCTTC. Protein product: CAWSGGFSYNEQFF.

The rearrangement links TRBV2 to TRBJ1-6, with 7 bases aligning to TRBD1. Germline V gene sequence: CDR1 SNHLY, CDR2 FYNNEI. The CDR3 contains 13 residues. V was pared by 9 bases and J by 5 bases, with 4 bases of the junction left unmatched. The CDR3 spells CARQGQDNSPLHF. CDR3 nucleotide sequence: TGTGCCAGACAGGGGCAGGATAATTCACCCCTCCACTTT.

The V call is TRBV9, the J call TRBJ2-1, with no clear D. This CDR3 spans 14 amino acids. V lost 5 bases, J lost 0 bases, and 9 bases lay in between. Germline CDR1 is SGDLS and CDR2 is YYNGEE. In nucleotides, the CDR3 is TGTGCCAGCAGGCCTCTTAGCTCCTACAATGAGCAGTTCTTC. The encoded protein is CASRPLSSYNEQFF.

This clone was seen only once. The chain combines TRBV15 with TRBJ1-3; 10 nucleotides line up with TRBD1. Germline CDR1 is LNHNV and CDR2 is YYDKDF (reference sequence). This CDR3 is 16 amino acids long. V dropped 3 bases and J dropped 6; count of bases not matched to a gene: 8. For the CDR3, the DNA is TGTGCCACCAGCAGGCCCTGGGGACAGGGGTCAAACACCATATATTTT. It specifies CATSRPWGQGSNTIYF.

The rearrangement joins TRBV7-9 to TRBJ2-7, with TRBD2 identical over 8 bases. The CDR3 is 15 amino acids. Germline lookup yields CDR1 SEHNR and CDR2 FQNEAQ (reference sequence). J lost 4 bases, V lost 1 base, and 6 bases had no gene match. The CDR3: CASSLGAGDSYEQYF. CDR3 in DNA: TGTGCCAGCAGCTTAGGAGCGGGAGACTCTTACGAGCAGTACTTC.

The sample holds one count of this clone. The rearrangement joins TRBV7-8 to TRBJ2-7, with a weak D call TRBD2 (6 bases). The CDR3 extends over 13 amino acids. The V gene lost 9 bases and the J gene lost 1 base, with 13 bases spanning the gap. Germline CDR1 and CDR2: SGHVS and FQNEAQ. The CDR3 nucleotides read TGTGCCAGTATCGGGACTCTATCCTACGAGCAGTACTTC. Protein product: CASIGTLSYEQYF.